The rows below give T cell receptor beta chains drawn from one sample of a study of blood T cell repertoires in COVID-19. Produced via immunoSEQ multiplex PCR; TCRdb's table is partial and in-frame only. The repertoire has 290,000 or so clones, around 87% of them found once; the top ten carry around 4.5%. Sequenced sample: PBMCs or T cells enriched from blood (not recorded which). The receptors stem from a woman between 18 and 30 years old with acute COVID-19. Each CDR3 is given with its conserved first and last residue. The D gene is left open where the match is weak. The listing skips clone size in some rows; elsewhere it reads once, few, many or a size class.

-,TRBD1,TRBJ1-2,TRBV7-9,TGTGCCAGCAGCGTAGAAAGGACAGGGGGCTACACCTTC,CASSVERTGGYTF
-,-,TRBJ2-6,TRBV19,TGTGCCAGTAGTCAGGTTGGTACTGGGGCCAACGTCCTGACTTTC,CASSQVGTGANVLTF
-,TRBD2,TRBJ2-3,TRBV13,TGTGCCAGCAGCTCGAGAACTAGCGGGAGGACAGATACGCAGTATTTT,CASSSRTSGRTDTQYF
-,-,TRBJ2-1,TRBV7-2,TGTGCCAGCAGCTTGGCAATTTCCAACTCCTACAATGAGCAGTTCTTC,CASSLAISNSYNEQFF
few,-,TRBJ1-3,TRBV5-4,TGTGCCAGCAGCTTAGATACAGGGAGAAACACCATATATTTT,CASSLDTGRNTIYF
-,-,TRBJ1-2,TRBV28,TGTGCCAGCAGTTTGAGAGCTAACTATGGCTACACCTTC,CASSLRANYGYTF
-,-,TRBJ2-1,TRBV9,TGTGCCAGCAGCCCCAAGGCTCCAGGGCGGTATGAGCAGTTCTTC,CASSPKAPGRYEQFF
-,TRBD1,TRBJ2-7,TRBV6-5,TGTGCCAGCAGTAGACAGGGAAGCTCCTACGAGCAGTACTTC,CASSRQGSSYEQYF
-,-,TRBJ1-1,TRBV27,TGTGCCAGCAGTTTATCGTTCCAGGGTGGCACTGAAGCTTTCTTT,CASSLSFQGGTEAFF
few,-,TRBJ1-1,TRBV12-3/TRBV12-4,TGTGCCAGCAGCTGGGCGGGCCACACTGAAGCTTTCTTT,CASSWAGHTEAFF
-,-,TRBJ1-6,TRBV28,TGTGCCAGCAGACAGGGTGGTTCACCCCTCCACTTT,CASRQGGSPLHF
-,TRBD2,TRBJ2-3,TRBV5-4,TGTGCCAGCAGTTATAAGCGGGAGGCAACAGATACGCAGTATTTT,CASSYKREATDTQYF
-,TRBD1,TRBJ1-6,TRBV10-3,TGTGCCATCAGTGCGACAGGGGGGAATTCACCCCTCCACTTT,CAISATGGNSPLHF
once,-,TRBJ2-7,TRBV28,TGTGCCAGCAGTTCCGCTGTCCAGGGAAACTCCTACGAGCAGTACTTC,CASSSAVQGNSYEQYF
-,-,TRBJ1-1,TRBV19,TGTGCCAGCAGGAGGTTCCCGAACACTGAAGCTTTCTTT,CASRRFPNTEAFF
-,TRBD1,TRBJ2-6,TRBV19,TGTGCCAGTAGTATAGATCCGGGACAGGGGGCGGATGGGGCCAACGTCCTGACTTTC,CASSIDPGQGADGANVLTF
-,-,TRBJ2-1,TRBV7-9,TGTGCCAGCAGCCGGGTCTCCTACAATGAGCAGTTCTTC,CASSRVSYNEQFF
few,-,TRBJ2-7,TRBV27,TGTGCCAGCAGCCCGGGTATGTCCTACGAGCAGTACTTC,CASSPGMSYEQYF
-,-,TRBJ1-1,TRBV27,TGTGCCAGCAGTGTCAAGGGGATCCTGAACACTGAAGCTTTCTTT,CASSVKGILNTEAFF
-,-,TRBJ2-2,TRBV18,TGTGCCAGCTCACCAAGACGGGAGAGCGGGGAGCTGTTTTTT,CASSPRRESGELFF
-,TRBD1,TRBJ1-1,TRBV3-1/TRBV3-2,TGTGCCAGCAGCCTATACAGGGGGAACACTGAAGCTTTCTTT,CASSLYRGNTEAFF
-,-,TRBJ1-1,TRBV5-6,TGTGCCAGCAGCTTGGCCGCAGGGGAATGCACTGAAGCTTTCTTT,CASSLAAGECTEAFF
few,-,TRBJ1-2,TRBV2,TGTGCCAGCAGTGATAAAAAGGCAGGGATCTATGGCTACACCTTC,CASSDKKAGIYGYTF
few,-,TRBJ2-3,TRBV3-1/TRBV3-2,TGTGCCAGCAGCCAATCCTCCGGCGGGCTAGCGAGCACAGATACGCAGTATTTT,CASSQSSGGLASTDTQYF
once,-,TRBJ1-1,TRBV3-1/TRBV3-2,TGTGCCAGCAGCCAAGTCTTCAACACTGAAGCTTTCTTT,CASSQVFNTEAFF
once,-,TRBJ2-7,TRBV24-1,TGTGCCACCAGTGACAGTATCTACGAGCAGTACTTC,CATSDSIYEQYF
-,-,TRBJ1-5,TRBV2,TGTGCCAGCAGTGTAGGCAGGGGCAATCAGCCCCAGCATTTT,CASSVGRGNQPQHF
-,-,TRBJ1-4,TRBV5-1,TGCGCCAGCAGCCTGGAACAGGAGGAAAAACTGTTTTTT,CASSLEQEEKLFF
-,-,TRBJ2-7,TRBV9,TGTGCCAGCAGCGTAGCGAGCCCCCAGACTAGGGAGACCTACGAGCAGTACTTC,CASSVASPQTRETYEQYF
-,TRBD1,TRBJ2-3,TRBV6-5,TGTGCCAGCAGCTACAGGGGATCAGATACGCAGTATTTT,CASSYRGSDTQYF
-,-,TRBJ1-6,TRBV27,TGTGCCAGCAGTTTATGGGGCATAAGTTCACCCCTCCACTTT,CASSLWGISSPLHF
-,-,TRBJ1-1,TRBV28,TGTGCCAGCAGTTTTCGGACCGGAGGGAACACTGAAGCTTTCTTT,CASSFRTGGNTEAFF
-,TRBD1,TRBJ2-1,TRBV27,TGTGCCAGCAGGCGGACAGGGACCAATGAGCAGTTCTTC,CASRRTGTNEQFF
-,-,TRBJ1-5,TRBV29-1,TGCAGCGTCGGACACACCAATCAGCCCCAGCATTTT,CSVGHTNQPQHF
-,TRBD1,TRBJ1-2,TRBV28,TGTGCCAGCAGTTTATATAGGACAGGGGGCGCTAACTATGGCTACACCTTC,CASSLYRTGGANYGYTF